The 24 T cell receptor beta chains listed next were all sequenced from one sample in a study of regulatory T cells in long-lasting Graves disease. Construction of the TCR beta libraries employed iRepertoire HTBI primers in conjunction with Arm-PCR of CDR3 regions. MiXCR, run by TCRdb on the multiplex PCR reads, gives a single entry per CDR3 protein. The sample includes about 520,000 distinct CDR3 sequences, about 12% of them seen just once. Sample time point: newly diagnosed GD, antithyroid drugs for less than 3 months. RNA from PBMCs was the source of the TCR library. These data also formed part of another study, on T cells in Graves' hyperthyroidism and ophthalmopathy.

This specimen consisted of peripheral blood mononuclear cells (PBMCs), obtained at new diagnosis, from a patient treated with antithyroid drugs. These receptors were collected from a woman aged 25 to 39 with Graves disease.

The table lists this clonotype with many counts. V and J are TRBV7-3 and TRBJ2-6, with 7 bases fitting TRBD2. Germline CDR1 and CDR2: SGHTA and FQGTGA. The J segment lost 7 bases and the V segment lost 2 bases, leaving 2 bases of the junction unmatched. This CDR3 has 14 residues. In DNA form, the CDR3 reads TGTGCCAGCAGCTTAGGGAGGGGAGCCAACGTCCTGACTTTC. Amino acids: CASSLGRGANVLTF.

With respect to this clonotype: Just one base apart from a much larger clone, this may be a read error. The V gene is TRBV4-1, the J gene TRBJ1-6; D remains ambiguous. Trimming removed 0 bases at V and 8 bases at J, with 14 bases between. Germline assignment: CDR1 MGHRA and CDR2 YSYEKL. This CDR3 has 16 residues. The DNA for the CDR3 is TGCGCCAGCAGCCAAGAAGGTTGGGCCACTGATTCACCCCTCCACTTT. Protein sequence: CASSQEGWATDSPLHF.

This CDR3 is CASSPAGFSYNEQFF. The DNA for the CDR3 is TGTGCCAGCTCACCGGCGGGCTTCTCCTACAATGAGCAGTTCTTC. The chain joins TRBV18 to TRBJ2-1, with D possibly TRBD2 on 5 matching bases. The ends were cut back, 3 bases at V and 0 bases at J, with 9 bases in the middle. Germline V CDR1 and CDR2: KGHSH, LQKENI. The CDR3 is 15 amino acids.

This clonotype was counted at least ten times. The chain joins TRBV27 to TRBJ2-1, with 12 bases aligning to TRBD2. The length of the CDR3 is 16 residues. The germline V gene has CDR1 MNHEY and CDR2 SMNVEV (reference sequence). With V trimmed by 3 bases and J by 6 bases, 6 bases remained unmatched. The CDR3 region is CASSFQTSGGPNEQFF. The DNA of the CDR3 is TGTGCCAGCAGTTTTCAGACTAGCGGGGGACCCAATGAGCAGTTCTTC.

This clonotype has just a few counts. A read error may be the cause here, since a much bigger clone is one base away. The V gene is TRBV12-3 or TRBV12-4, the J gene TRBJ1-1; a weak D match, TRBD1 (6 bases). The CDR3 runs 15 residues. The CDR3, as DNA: TGTGCCAGCAGACCACGACAGGCTGAAAACACTGGAGCTTTCTTT. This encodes CASRPRQAENTGAFF.

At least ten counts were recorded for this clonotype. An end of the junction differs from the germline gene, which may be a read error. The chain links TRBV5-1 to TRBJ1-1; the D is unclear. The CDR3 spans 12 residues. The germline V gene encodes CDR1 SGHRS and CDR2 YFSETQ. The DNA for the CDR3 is TGTGCCAGCAGCTTAGGGTCAACTGAAGCTTTCTTT. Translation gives CASSLGSTEAFF.

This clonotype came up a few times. The DNA for the CDR3 is TGTGCCAGCAGCTTCGAACTCACCCCGTCGGACGAGCAGTACTTC. Its translation: CASSFELTPSDEQYF. V gene TRBV11-2 combines with J gene TRBJ2-7; D is undetermined. V was shortened by 3 bases and J by 5 bases, with 17 bases between the two germline ends. This CDR3 has 15 residues. Germline loops: CDR1 SGHAT, CDR2 FQNNGV.

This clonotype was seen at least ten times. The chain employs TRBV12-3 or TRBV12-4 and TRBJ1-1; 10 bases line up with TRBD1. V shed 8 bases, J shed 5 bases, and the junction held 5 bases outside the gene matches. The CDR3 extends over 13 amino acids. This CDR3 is CASDRGRDTEAFF. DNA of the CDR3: TGTGCCAGCGACAGGGGGCGGGATACTGAAGCTTTCTTT.

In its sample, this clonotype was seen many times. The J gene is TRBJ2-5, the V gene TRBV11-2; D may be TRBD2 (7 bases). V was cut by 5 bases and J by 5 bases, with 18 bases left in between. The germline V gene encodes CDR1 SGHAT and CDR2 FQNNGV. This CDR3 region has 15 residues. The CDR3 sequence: CASSPWGGRSETQYF. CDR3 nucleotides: TGTGCCAGCAGCCCATGGGGGGGGCGTTCGGAGACCCAGTACTTC.

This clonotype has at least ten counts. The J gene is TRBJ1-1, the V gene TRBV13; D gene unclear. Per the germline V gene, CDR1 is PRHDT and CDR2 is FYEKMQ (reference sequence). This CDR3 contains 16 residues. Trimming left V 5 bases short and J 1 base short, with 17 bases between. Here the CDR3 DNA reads TGTGCCAGCAGCCCCCGGGGAGGACCCAAGAACACTGAAGCTTTCTTT. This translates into CASSPRGGPKNTEAFF.

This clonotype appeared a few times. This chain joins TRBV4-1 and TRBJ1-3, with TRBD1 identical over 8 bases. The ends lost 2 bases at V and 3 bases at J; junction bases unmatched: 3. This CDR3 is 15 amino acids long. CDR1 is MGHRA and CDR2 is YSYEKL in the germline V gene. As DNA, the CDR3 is TGCGCCAGCAGCCAAATGACAGGGGTTGGAAACACCATATATTTT. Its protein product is CASSQMTGVGNTIYF.

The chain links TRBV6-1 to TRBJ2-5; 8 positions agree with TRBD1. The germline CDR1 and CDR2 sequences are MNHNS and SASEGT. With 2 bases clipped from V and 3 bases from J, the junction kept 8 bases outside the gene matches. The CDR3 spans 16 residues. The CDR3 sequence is CASSETFGTGKETQYF. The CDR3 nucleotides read TGTGCCAGCAGTGAAACGTTCGGGACAGGTAAAGAGACCCAGTACTTC.

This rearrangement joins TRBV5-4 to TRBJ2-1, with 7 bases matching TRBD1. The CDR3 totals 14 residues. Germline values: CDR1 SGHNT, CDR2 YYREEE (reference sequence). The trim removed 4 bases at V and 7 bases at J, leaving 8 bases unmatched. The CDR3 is CASSRTRGNNEQFF. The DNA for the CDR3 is TGTGCCAGCAGCAGAACCAGGGGGAATAATGAGCAGTTCTTC.

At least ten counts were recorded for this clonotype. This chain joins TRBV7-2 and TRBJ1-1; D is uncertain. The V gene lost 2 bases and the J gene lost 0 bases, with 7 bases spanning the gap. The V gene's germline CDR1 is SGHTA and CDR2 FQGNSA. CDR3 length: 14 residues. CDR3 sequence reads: CASSLSTVNTEAFF. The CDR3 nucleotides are TGTGCCAGCAGCTTATCCACAGTGAACACTGAAGCTTTCTTT.

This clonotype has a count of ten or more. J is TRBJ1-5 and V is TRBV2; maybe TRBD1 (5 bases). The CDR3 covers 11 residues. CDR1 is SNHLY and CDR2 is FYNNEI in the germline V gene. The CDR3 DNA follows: TGTACCACGCAGGGTCGGCAGCCCCAGCATTTT. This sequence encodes CTTQGRQPQHF.

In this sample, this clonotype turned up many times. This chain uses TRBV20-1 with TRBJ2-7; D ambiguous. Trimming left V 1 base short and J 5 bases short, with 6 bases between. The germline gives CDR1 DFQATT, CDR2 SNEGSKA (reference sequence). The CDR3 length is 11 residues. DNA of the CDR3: TGCAGTGCTAGAGTAACGAACGAGCAGTACTTC. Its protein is CSARVTNEQYF.

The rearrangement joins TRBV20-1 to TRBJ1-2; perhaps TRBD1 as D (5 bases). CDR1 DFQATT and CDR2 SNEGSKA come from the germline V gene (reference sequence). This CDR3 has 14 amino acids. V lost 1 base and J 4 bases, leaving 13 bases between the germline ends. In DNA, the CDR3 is TGCAGTGCTAGAGCCGGGGGAAGATCCTATGGCTACACCTTC. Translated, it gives CSARAGGRSYGYTF.

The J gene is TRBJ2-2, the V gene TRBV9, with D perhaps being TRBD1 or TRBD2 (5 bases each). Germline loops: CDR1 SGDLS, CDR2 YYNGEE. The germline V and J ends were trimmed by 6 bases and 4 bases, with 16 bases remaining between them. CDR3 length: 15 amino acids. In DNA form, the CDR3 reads TGTGCCAGCACCTATGGGGGATGGAGCACCGGGGAGCTGTTTTTT. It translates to CASTYGGWSTGELFF.

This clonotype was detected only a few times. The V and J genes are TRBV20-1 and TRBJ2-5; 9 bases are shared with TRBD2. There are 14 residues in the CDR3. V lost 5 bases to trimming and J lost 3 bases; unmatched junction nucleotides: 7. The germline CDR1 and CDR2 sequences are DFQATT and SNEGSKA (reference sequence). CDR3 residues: CSACKTSGEETQYF. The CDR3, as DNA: TGCAGTGCTTGTAAGACTAGCGGAGAAGAGACCCAGTACTTC.

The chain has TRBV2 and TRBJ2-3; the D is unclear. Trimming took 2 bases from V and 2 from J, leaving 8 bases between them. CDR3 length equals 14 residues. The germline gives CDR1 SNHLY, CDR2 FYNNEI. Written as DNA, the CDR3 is TGTGCCAGCAGTGAACTTGATATCACAGATACGCAGTATTTT. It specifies CASSELDITDTQYF. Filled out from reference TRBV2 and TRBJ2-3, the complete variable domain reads EPEVTQTPSHQVTQMGQEVILRCVPISNHLYFYWYRQILGQKVEFLVSFYNNEISEKSEIFDDQFSVERPDGSNFTLKIRSTKLEDSAMYFCASSELDITDTQYFGPGTRLTVL.

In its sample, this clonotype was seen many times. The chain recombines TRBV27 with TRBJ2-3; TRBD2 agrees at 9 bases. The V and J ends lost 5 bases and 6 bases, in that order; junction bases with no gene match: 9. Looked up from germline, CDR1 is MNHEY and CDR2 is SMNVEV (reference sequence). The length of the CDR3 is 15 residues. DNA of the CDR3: TGTGCCAGCAGTGCAACTAGCGGGCATAGGGATACGCAGTATTTT. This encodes CASSATSGHRDTQYF.

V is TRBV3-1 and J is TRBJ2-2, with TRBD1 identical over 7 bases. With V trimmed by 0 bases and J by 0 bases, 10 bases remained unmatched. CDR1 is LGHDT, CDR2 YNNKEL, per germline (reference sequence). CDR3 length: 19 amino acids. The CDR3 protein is CASSQDGWPTGTNTGELFF. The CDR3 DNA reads TGTGCCAGCAGCCAAGATGGTTGGCCGACAGGGACGAACACCGGGGAGCTGTTTTTT.

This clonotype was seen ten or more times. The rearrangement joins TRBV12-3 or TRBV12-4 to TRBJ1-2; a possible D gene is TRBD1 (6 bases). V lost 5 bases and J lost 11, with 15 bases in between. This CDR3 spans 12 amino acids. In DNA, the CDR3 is TGTGCCAGCAGTGTATCCTACAGGGAGTACACCTTC. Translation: CASSVSYREYTF.

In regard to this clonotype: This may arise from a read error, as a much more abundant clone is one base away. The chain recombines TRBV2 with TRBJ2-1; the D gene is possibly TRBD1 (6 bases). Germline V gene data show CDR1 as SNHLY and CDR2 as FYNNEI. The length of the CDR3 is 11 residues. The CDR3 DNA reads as TGTGCCATCAAACAGGGTAATGATCAGTTCTTC. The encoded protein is CAIKQGNDQFF.